This paragraph covers one TCR beta chain sequence. This PCR relied on a set of 60 Vbeta primers and 13 Jbeta primers. The table came from immunoSEQ multiplex PCR; TCRdb's copy has only in-frame clones and leaves some out. With 100,000 to 150,000 clones in the sample, the ten largest clones hold 1.5% to 1.8%. The data stem from a study of cytomegalovirus exposure and HLA in healthy donors. The sequenced sample was PBMCs. This clonotype originated in a woman aged 35 to 49 in good health and CMV-seronegative.

CDR3 amino acids: CASRYGGLNTEAFF. The CDR3 nucleotides read TGTGCCAGCAGGTACGGGGGGCTGAACACTGAAGCTTTCTTT. The chain employs TRBV7-9 and TRBJ1-1; TRBD1 is a possible D gene (6 bases). The CDR3 length is 14 residues. V was clipped by 6 bases and J by 0 bases, with 11 bases between them. Germline CDR1 SEHNR, CDR2 FQNEAQ (reference sequence).